Listed here are 12 T cell receptor beta chains from one sample, sequenced in a study of blood T cell repertoires in COVID-19 (dated by TCRdb to 2018 to 2020). Library preparation employed the immunoSEQ multiplex PCR assay. What TCRdb holds here is the immuneACCESS table cut down to in-frame rearrangements. Part of the clones is not present; checked against another copy, under half of the missing clones reflect an unresolved V gene, and the others are unexplained. This sample is represented by about 140,000 clones; 70% to 80% of them were singletons. The ten largest clones add up to approximately 9.4% of the sample. Sequences were obtained from peripheral blood. The receptors stem from a woman aged 50 to 65 with active or convalescent COVID-19.

This clone was found a few times. The chain combines TRBV28 with TRBJ2-3; 12 positions match TRBD2. Germline CDR1 reads MDHEN; CDR2 reads SYDVKM. This CDR3 comprises 15 residues. J was trimmed by 6 bases and V by 6 bases; bases with no gene match: 7. The chain's CDR3 is CASSPPSGREDTQYF. The CDR3 nucleotides are TGTGCCAGCAGCCCTCCTAGCGGGAGGGAGGATACGCAGTATTTT.

This clone was seen ten or more times. The chain employs TRBV6-1 and TRBJ1-2, with D maybe TRBD1 (5 bases). Germline CDR1 is MNHNS and CDR2 is SASEGT. The V end was cut by 0 bases, the J end by 8 bases, with 10 bases between. The length of the CDR3 is 13 residues. CDR3 sequence reads: CASSEARQTGYTF. The CDR3 DNA sequence: TGTGCCAGCAGTGAAGCTAGACAGACGGGCTACACCTTC.

This chain connects TRBV2 to TRBJ1-2; 7 positions match TRBD1. After removal of 5 bases from V and 1 base from J, the junction contained 7 bases not matched to a gene. There are 15 residues in the CDR3. CDR1 is SNHLY, CDR2 FYNNEI, per germline. This chain's CDR3 is CASSRDSLVNYGYTF. In nucleotides, the CDR3 is TGTGCCAGCAGTCGGGACAGCCTAGTTAACTATGGCTACACCTTC.

This clone is a singleton in its sample. V is TRBV11-3 and J is TRBJ2-2, with 10 nucleotides matching TRBD2. This CDR3 contains 14 residues. J was trimmed by 7 bases and V by 5 bases; bases with no gene match: 4. Germline-derived CDR1 and CDR2 are SGHNT and YENEEA. This chain's CDR3 is CASSVSGGHGELFF. CDR3 bases: TGTGCCAGCAGCGTTAGCGGGGGGCACGGGGAGCTGTTTTTT. Using reference TRBV11-3 and TRBJ2-2 for the parts outside the CDR3, the full variable domain is EAGVVQSPRYKIIEKKQPVAFWCNPISGHNTLYWYLQNLGQGPELLIRYENEEAVDDSQLPKDRFSAERLKGVDSTLKIQPAELGDSAVYLCASSVSGGHGELFFGEGSRLTVL.

This clone has just a few counts. V is TRBV5-4 and J is TRBJ2-1; 8 nucleotides match TRBD1. The V and J ends lost 3 bases and 1 base, in that order; junction bases with no gene match: 3. Germline CDR1 SGHNT, CDR2 YYREEE (reference sequence). CDR3 length equals 15 residues. The CDR3 DNA reads as TGTGCCAGCAGCTGGGACAGGTATTCCTACAATGAGCAGTTCTTC. Translated, it gives CASSWDRYSYNEQFF.

This clone is labeled as large. The chain has TRBV28 and TRBJ2-3; D is unclear. The V gene's germline CDR1 is MDHEN and CDR2 SYDVKM. CDR3 length: 15 amino acids. V shed 4 bases and J shed 1 base, with 12 bases lying between them. The CDR3 protein is CASSSYNQGTDTQYF. The DNA of the CDR3 is TGTGCCAGCAGTTCTTACAACCAGGGCACAGATACGCAGTATTTT.

The rearrangement joins TRBV7-2 to TRBJ1-2, with 8 bases aligning to TRBD1. V lost 4 bases and J lost 0; bases outside the gene matches: 4. Germline values: CDR1 SGHTA, CDR2 FQGNSA. This CDR3 comprises 15 residues. The CDR3 here is CASSWSGQANYGYTF. In DNA form, the CDR3 reads TGTGCCAGCAGCTGGTCGGGACAGGCTAACTATGGCTACACCTTC.

V usage is TRBV7-9 and J usage is TRBJ2-3; possible D gene TRBD1, 6 bases. CDR3 length: 14 residues. In germline, CDR1 is SEHNR, CDR2 FQNEAQ (reference sequence). The V and J ends lost 2 bases and 2 bases respectively, with 8 bases between them. The CDR3 protein is CASSLTGPTDTQYF. The CDR3 DNA reads as TGTGCCAGCAGCTTAACAGGGCCCACAGATACGCAGTATTTT.

The chain is built from TRBV9 and TRBJ1-6; D perhaps matches TRBD1 (6 bases). The length of the CDR3 is 16 residues. Germline V CDR1 and CDR2: SGDLS, YYNGEE. Trimming pared 0 bases from V and 7 bases from J, leaving 14 bases between. The CDR3 loop reads CASSVVRQGKNSPLHF. The CDR3 DNA is TGTGCCAGCAGCGTAGTCAGGCAGGGGAAAAATTCACCCCTCCACTTT.

At least ten counts were recorded for this clone. The chain is built from TRBV6-6 and TRBJ2-2, with 7 nucleotides matching TRBD1. CDR1 MNHNY and CDR2 SVGAGI come from the germline V gene (reference sequence). This CDR3 has 15 residues. V shed 4 bases and J 3 bases; nucleotides not matched to a gene: 5. In DNA, the CDR3 is TGTGCCAGCAGTTCTGGGACAGCTCACACCGGGGAGCTGTTTTTT. Amino acids: CASSSGTAHTGELFF.

The chain has TRBV4-3 and TRBJ1-2; no definite D call. Trimming cost V 1 base and J 4 bases, with 10 bases left between them. CDR3 length: 14 amino acids. Germline CDR1 LGHNA, CDR2 YSLEER. The CDR3 protein is CASSQGPSGYGYTF. CDR3 nucleotides: TGCGCCAGCAGCCAAGGACCCTCAGGCTATGGCTACACCTTC.

This chain links TRBV10-2 with TRBJ1-2; 8 nucleotides agree with TRBD1. This CDR3 has 13 residues. V lost 3 bases to trimming and J lost 3 bases; unmatched junction nucleotides: 0. Germline V gene sequence: CDR1 WSHSY, CDR2 SAAADI. The CDR3, as DNA: TGCGCCAGCAGTGAACAGGGGGACTATGGCTACACCTTC. Its translation is CASSEQGDYGYTF.